The 13 T cell receptor beta chains listed next were all sequenced from one sample in a study of OX40 agonist ivuxolimab in advanced cancers. Generated by immunoSEQ multiplex PCR, the TCRdb table keeps only in-frame clones and is missing some. The sample shows about 64,000 clones, less than 95% of them seen only once. Sequencing used CD4+ or CD8+ T cells sorted from blood, obtained in a trial of the OX40 agonist ivuxolimab. The source is an adult with an advanced solid tumor such as melanoma, head and neck, liver or kidney cancer.

CDR3 loop: CASSYFAHYNEQFF. Written as DNA, the CDR3 is TGTGCCAGCAGTTACTTTGCACACTACAATGAGCAGTTCTTC. The chain carries TRBV6-5 and TRBJ2-1; D is unresolved. CDR3 length equals 14 residues. V gave up 1 base and J gave up 3 bases, with 7 bases separating them. Germline assignment: CDR1 MNHEY and CDR2 SVGAGI.

The chain employs TRBV5-1 and TRBJ1-1; D remains unclear. Germline V gives CDR1 SGHRS, CDR2 YFSETQ. Trimming took 0 bases from V and 1 from J, leaving 4 bases between them. The CDR3 extends over 13 amino acids. The CDR3 spells CASSLGANTEAFF. The DNA of the CDR3 is TGCGCCAGCAGCTTGGGAGCGAACACTGAAGCTTTCTTT.

V gene TRBV5-4 combines with J gene TRBJ2-7; 10 nucleotides match TRBD2. V shed 0 bases and J 6 bases; nucleotides not matched to a gene: 6. The CDR3 is 15 amino acids. Per the germline V gene, CDR1 is SGHNT and CDR2 is YYREEE (reference sequence). This CDR3 is CASSLELAGVSEQYF. CDR3 DNA: TGTGCCAGCAGCTTGGAGCTAGCGGGAGTTTCCGAGCAGTACTTC.

The genes are TRBV10-3 and TRBJ2-5; 8 positions match TRBD1. The J call may be incorrect, as the DNA end agrees better with TRBJ2-7. Germline CDR1 ENHRY, CDR2 SYGVKD. The CDR3 consists of 14 residues. The CDR3 protein is CATKGQASSYEQYF. The CDR3 DNA reads as TGTGCCACCAAGGGACAGGCCAGCTCCTACGAGCAGTACTTC.

The genes are TRBV27 and TRBJ1-1; D unresolved. There are 14 residues in the CDR3. Trimming removed 3 bases at V and 3 bases at J, with 11 bases between. Germline lookup yields CDR1 MNHEY and CDR2 SMNVEV (reference sequence). For the CDR3, the DNA is TGTGCCAGCAGTTTGCGGTTTCGGGACACTGAAGCTTTCTTT. This encodes CASSLRFRDTEAFF.

The J gene is TRBJ2-5, the V gene TRBV18; TRBD1 is a possible D gene (6 bases). Trimming left V 2 bases short and J 1 base short, with 11 bases between. Germline values: CDR1 KGHSH, CDR2 LQKENI. The CDR3 is made up of 15 amino acids. As DNA, the CDR3 is TGTGCCAGCTCACCAACGTGGGGGCCCCAAGAGACCCAGTACTTC. It translates to CASSPTWGPQETQYF.

This clone is a singleton in its sample. The rearrangement uses TRBV27 and TRBJ1-4; TRBD1 matches at 7 bases. This CDR3 spans 15 amino acids. Germline assignment: CDR1 MNHEY and CDR2 SMNVEV (reference sequence). V shed 1 base, J shed 8 bases, and the junction held 7 bases outside the gene matches. The CDR3 loop is CASSLWSGGDEKLFF. The CDR3 DNA is TGTGCCAGCAGTTTATGGTCAGGGGGAGACGAAAAACTGTTTTTT.

The V call is TRBV5-4, the J call TRBJ2-2, with TRBD2 matching 7 bases. Germline V gene sequence: CDR1 SGHNT, CDR2 YYREEE (reference sequence). There are 16 residues in the CDR3. V was clipped by 1 base and J by 0 bases; unmatched bases: 3. CDR3 nucleotides: TGTGCCAGCAGCTTGCAGCTAGCGGCGAACACCGGGGAGCTGTTTTTT. This codes for CASSLQLAANTGELFF. Using reference TRBV5-4 and TRBJ2-2 for the parts outside the CDR3, the full variable domain is ETGVTQSPTHLIKTRGQQVTLRCSSQSGHNTVSWYQQALGQGPQFIFQYYREEENGRGNFPPRFSGLQFPNYSSELNVNALELDDSALYLCASSLQLAANTGELFFGEGSRLTVL.

The rearrangement joins TRBV14 to TRBJ2-1; TRBD2 matches at 8 bases. V shed 3 bases and J 4 bases; nucleotides not matched to a gene: 11. This CDR3 is built from 17 residues. Germline V CDR1 and CDR2: SGHDN, FVKESK. This CDR3 reads CASSQAILAAGYNEQFF. The CDR3 region has the DNA TGTGCCAGCAGCCAGGCTATACTAGCGGCGGGTTACAATGAGCAGTTCTTC.

The J gene is TRBJ2-5, the V gene TRBV18, with TRBD2 identical over 7 bases. This CDR3 comprises 14 residues. Germline assignment: CDR1 KGHSH and CDR2 LQKENI. Trimming cost V 0 bases and J 5 bases; bases outside gene matches: 3. The CDR3 spells CASSPPAGAETQYF. DNA of the CDR3: TGTGCCAGCTCACCACCGGCGGGAGCGGAGACCCAGTACTTC.

This clone was recorded once. This chain uses TRBV10-3 with TRBJ2-7, with 12 bases matching TRBD1. The ends lost 0 bases at V and 4 bases at J; junction bases unmatched: 4. The germline V gene encodes CDR1 ENHRY and CDR2 SYGVKD. This CDR3 contains 16 residues. The CDR3 region is CAISESGTGGIYEQYF. CDR3 nucleotides: TGTGCCATCAGTGAGTCTGGGACAGGGGGCATTTACGAGCAGTACTTC.

The V gene is TRBV7-2, the J gene TRBJ2-3, with D uncertain. Germline CDR1 is SGHTA and CDR2 is FQGNSA. The CDR3 sequence is 13 residues long. V was shortened by 6 bases and J by 5 bases, with 12 bases between the two germline ends. CDR3 coding DNA: TGTGCCAGCAGACCTAGTTCAGGAGATACGCAGTATTTT. It specifies CASRPSSGDTQYF.

The CDR3 loop reads CASVAQETQYF. CDR3 coding DNA: TGTGCCAGCGTAGCTCAAGAGACCCAGTACTTC. The chain carries TRBV6-1 and TRBJ2-5; the D is unclear. CDR3 length equals 11 residues. V dropped 8 bases and J dropped 2 bases, with 6 bases sitting between them. Per the germline V gene, CDR1 is MNHNS and CDR2 is SASEGT.